This T cell receptor beta chain emerged from a study of T cell responses to AZD1222 COVID-19 vaccine. CDR1 and CDR2 (germline): SGHKS, YYEKEE (reference sequence). The CDR3 covers 16 residues. Trimming removed 2 bases from V and 0 bases from J, with 14 bases in between. Assay used: immunoSEQ multiplex PCR; TCRdb lists only in-frame clones, some missing. The sample holds 85,000 to 95,000 clones; around nine tenths are singletons and the top ten take 5% to 6%. Study-wide findings and caveats: Females made up more of the donors, who were largely white British, and clonal diversity may have come out too low. Just a handful of AZD1222 recipients were seropositive at baseline.

Worth noting for this clone: The target antigen is unknown.

This material consisted of peripheral blood, taken 28 days after the second AZD1222 dose. The J gene is TRBJ1-1, the V gene TRBV5-5; D remains ambiguous. The TCR was taken from an adult who received the AZD1222 COVID-19 vaccine. The CDR3 loop is CASSFDGRWLNTEAFF. The CDR3 nucleotides read TGTGCCAGCAGCTTCGATGGCAGATGGTTGAACACTGAAGCTTTCTTT.